This TCR beta chain was identified during a study of shared clonotypes between healthy human individuals (TCRdb year 2020). In the study overall: Three men and two women, aged 18 to 49 years, made up the cohort. To increase sequencing depth and limit assay-specific biases, TCR repertoire library preparation and sequencing were carried out by different laboratories using diverse techniques. For each donor, CD4 naive and CD4 memory were each given three plates, CD8 naive was given two plates, and CD8 memory was given one plate. Blood TCR repertoires of about five healthy adults were deeply sequenced to estimate repertoire size and the extent of clonotype sharing between individuals. Leukapheresis yielded between about 0.94 and 8.9 billion PBMCs per donor.

Donors were healthy HIV-negative adults with no recently reported acute infections or vaccinations. Every donor was a Caucasian adult living in Nashville, Tennessee, USA. Magnetic negative selection was used to enrich CD4+ T cells, after which naive cells were positively selected on CD45RA and the negative fraction became the memory subset. After blood collection by leukapheresis, PBMCs were isolated using Ficoll-Histopaque density gradient centrifugation and then cryopreserved in the vapor phase of liquid nitrogen. Analytical flow cytometry was used to check the purity and quantity of every magnetically sorted T cell population. Genomic DNA was isolated from each sorted fraction and quantified by UV absorbance on a Nanodrop 2000c. The CDR3 has 16 amino acids, counting the end cysteine and phenylalanine. Left in the record is the CDR3 DNA by itself, 48 bases read in frame from the first base. CDR1 KGHSH and CDR2 LQKENI are derived from the germline V gene. Trimming takes 3 bases off V and 0 bases off J; junction bases not matched to a gene: 7.

Study-wide findings and limitations: Rarefaction of sorted-subset datasets indicated incomplete sequencing despite the large sequencing depth. Compared with non-shared clonotypes, clonotypes shared by all four sorted-subset donors had higher generation probabilities. The genetic and exposure-history diversity represented was limited by the small number of donors. Larger estimated clonotype richness was generally found for naive subsets than for memory subsets. Across a few donors, around 5% of naive CD4, approximately 3.6% of naive CD8, 2.3% of memory CD4, and under 0.45% of memory CD8 clonotypes were shared. Sampling was restricted to blood, and TCR repertoires in tissue are likely to differ from TCR repertoires in blood. Based on pairwise subsampling, the degree of clonotype sharing among donors was expected to be affected by sequencing depth.

On this clone: Its antigen specificity is not known. Per-nucleotide qualities are absent, and no much larger clonotype sits a single base away.

Using the deep immunoSEQ assay, multiplex PCR amplified TCR CDR3 regions from genomic DNA. For each cell subset, the extracted genomic DNA was distributed evenly across all wells of several immunoSEQ 96-well plates, and each plate served as one replicate. For sorted subsets, each replicate PCR was loaded with approximately 0.2 ug genomic DNA, equivalent to 25,000 to 30,000 T cell genomes. Purified libraries were quantified with a Qubit 3.0 fluorometer, sized on a Bioanalyzer 2100, and re-quantified with the KAPA Library Quantification kit. Every immunoSEQ 96-well plate was sequenced on a separate single-read 150-cycle Illumina NextSeq 550 flow cell. Turning to the authors' computational methods: Because only junctional sequences without quality scores were contained in the immunoSEQ output, filtering matching that applied to full-length reads could not be performed. Sequences were annotated with PyIR, a Python wrapper for IgBLAST v1.9, using IMGT germline references to assign V/J genes and CDR3. Reads were removed for weak V/J assignments (E-value above 1e-6), missing CDR3, stop codons, out-of-frame junctions, or ambiguous translated residues. V3J clonotypes were defined as sequences sharing an identical inferred V gene, J gene, and CDR3 amino acid sequence. To compute the percentage overlap between repertoires, the number of shared unique clonotypes was divided by the size of the smaller repertoire. Repertoire richness was assessed with RTK rarefaction, the Chao1 estimator, and Recon v2.1 estimates of unobserved clonotypes. Generation probabilities were computed with OLGA for all TCRbeta clonotypes obtained by the gDNA method from four donors. Here the immuneACCESS table is served through TCRdb, limited to in-frame sequences with V and J called. Missing clones are a known gap in these copies; in checked studies unresolved V genes cover under half, and the rest lacks a known reason. The DNA gave D and trimming, while V, J and clone size come from that table. The sample profile shows roughly 1 million clones; about 70% of them were found once. The biggest ten clones account for about 1.5% of the sample.

The rearrangement combines TRBV18 with TRBJ2-7; 8 of the junction bases match TRBD2. The sequence was collected from a man in his late teens or twenties in good health. Sequencing used memory CD4+ T cells sorted from blood. The sample's cell subset or site, from its label and the paper: CD45RA-negative fraction. Here the CDR3 is given as CASSPVAGRTSYEQYF. The bases read TGTGCCAGCTCACCGGTAGCGGGACGGACCTCCTACGAGCAGTACTTC.